Described below is a single T cell receptor (beta chain) sequence and its context. Its antigen is as yet unknown. MiXCR, applied by TCRdb to the reads, yields one record per CDR3 protein. Among 250,000 to 300,000 distinct CDR3 sequences listed, approximately 22% were seen once. Deletions cut 5 bases from V and 2 bases from J, with 16 bases between. Germline CDR1 is SGHVS and CDR2 is FNYEAQ. This CDR3 comprises 16 residues. The data were taken from a study of T cell repertoires in cytomegalovirus infection. The chain is built from TRBV7-6 and TRBJ2-1; D possibly uses TRBD1 or TRBD2 (5 bases each). The sequence was obtained from a human donor in good health (CMV status not recorded). Some clones in this sample may be carry-over from other donors' samples. The sample here was cultured PBMCs, taken from culture after CMV antigen stimulation. CDR3 residues: CASSPTSGAPYNEQFF. For the CDR3, the DNA is TGTGCCAGCAGCCCTACTTCCGGGGCCCCCTACAATGAGCAGTTCTTC.